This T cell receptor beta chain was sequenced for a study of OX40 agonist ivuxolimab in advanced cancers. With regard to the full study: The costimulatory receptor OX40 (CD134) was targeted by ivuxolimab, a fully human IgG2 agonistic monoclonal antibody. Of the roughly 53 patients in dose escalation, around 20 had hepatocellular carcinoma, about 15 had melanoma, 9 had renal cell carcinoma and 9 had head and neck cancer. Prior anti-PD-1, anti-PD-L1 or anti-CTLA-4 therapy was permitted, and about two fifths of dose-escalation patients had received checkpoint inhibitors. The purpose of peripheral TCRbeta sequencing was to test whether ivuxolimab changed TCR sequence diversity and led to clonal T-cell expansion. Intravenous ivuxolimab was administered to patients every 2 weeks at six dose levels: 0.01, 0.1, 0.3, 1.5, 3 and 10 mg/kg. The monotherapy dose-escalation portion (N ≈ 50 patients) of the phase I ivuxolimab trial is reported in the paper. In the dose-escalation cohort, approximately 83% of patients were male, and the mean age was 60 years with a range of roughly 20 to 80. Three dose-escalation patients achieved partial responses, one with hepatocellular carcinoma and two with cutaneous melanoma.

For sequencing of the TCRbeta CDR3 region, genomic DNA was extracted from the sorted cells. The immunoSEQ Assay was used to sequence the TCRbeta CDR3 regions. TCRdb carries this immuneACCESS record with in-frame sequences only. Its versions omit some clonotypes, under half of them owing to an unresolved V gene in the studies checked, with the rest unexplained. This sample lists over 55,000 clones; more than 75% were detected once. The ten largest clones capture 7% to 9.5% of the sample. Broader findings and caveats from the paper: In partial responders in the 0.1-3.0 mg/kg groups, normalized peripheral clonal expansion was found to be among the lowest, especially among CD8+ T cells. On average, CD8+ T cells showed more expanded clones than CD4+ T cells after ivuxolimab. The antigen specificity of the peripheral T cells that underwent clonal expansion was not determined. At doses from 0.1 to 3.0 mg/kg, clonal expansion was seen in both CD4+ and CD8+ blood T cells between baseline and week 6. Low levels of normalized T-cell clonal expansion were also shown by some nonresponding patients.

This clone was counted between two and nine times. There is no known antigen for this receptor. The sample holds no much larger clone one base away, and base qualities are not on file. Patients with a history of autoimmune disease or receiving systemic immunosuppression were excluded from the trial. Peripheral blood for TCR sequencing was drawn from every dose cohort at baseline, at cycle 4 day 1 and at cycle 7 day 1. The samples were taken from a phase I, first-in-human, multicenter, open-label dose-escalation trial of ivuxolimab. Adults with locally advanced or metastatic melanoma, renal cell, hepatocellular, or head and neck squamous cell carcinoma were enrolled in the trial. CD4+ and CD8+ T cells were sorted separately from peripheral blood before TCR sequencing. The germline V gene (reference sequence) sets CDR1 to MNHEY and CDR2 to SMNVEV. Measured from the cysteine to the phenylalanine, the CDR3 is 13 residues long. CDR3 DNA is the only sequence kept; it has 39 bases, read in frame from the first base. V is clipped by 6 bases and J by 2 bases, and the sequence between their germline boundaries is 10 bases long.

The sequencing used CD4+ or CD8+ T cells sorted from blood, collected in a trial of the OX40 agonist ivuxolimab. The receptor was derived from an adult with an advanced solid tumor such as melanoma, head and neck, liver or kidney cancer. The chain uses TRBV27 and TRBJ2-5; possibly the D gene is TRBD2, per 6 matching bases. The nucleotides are TGTGCCAGCAGGGTTAGCGGTCAAGAGACCCAGTACTTC. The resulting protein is CASRVSGQETQYF.